This entry lists 23 T cell receptor beta chains sequenced from one sample in a study of blood T cell repertoires in COVID-19. Only in-frame clones appear in the TCRdb table, and some are missing; sequencing was by immunoSEQ multiplex PCR. The data hold a few hundred thousand clones, with 80% to 85% observed a single time. Input material: PBMCs or T cells enriched from blood (not recorded which). The receptors shown here come from a woman aged 45 to 65 who had recovered from COVID-19.

The rearrangement joins TRBV19 to TRBJ1-1, with a weak D call TRBD1 (6 bases). V gave up 2 bases and J gave up 1 base, with 11 bases separating them. CDR1 and CDR2 from the germline V gene are LNHDA and SQIVND (reference sequence). This CDR3 comprises 15 residues. The CDR3 region has the DNA TGTGCCAGTAGTATATACGGGGGGGCGAACACTGAAGCTTTCTTT. Protein sequence: CASSIYGGANTEAFF.

The V and J genes are TRBV18 and TRBJ1-1, with a possible D match to TRBD1 (5 bases). Trimming removed 6 bases at V and 0 bases at J, with 11 bases between. This CDR3 comprises 14 residues. Germline V gene lookup returns CDR1 KGHSH and CDR2 LQKENI. The CDR3 is CASSPTGMNTEAFF. The CDR3 DNA reads TGTGCCAGCTCGCCAACAGGAATGAACACTGAAGCTTTCTTT. Drawing the rest from reference TRBV18 and TRBJ1-1, the complete variable domain is NAGVMQNPRHLVRRRGQEARLRCSPMKGHSHVYWYRQLPEEGLKFMVYLQKENIIDESGMPKERFSAEFPKEGPSILRIQQVVRGDSAAYFCASSPTGMNTEAFFGQGTRLTVV.

The chain carries TRBV20-1 and TRBJ2-7; D unresolved. The CDR3 spans 11 residues. Germline loops: CDR1 DFQATT, CDR2 SNEGSKA (reference sequence). V lost 4 bases to trimming and J lost 3 bases, with 7 bases between them. The CDR3: CSAIRNYEQYF. The CDR3 DNA reads as TGCAGTGCTATCCGTAACTACGAGCAGTACTTC.

The rearrangement links TRBV15 to TRBJ1-2, with D perhaps TRBD1 (6 bases). Trimming removed 5 bases from V and 8 bases from J, with 21 bases in between. The V gene's germline CDR1 is LNHNV and CDR2 YYDKDF (reference sequence). This CDR3 contains 15 residues. CDR3 nucleotide sequence: TGTGCCACCAGCCTCCCAGGGGAAGGGCGTCGCGGCTACACCTTC. It encodes CATSLPGEGRRGYTF.

The CDR3 coding sequence is TGTGCCAGCAGCTCGCAGGTTAACACTGAAGCTTTCTTT. Residues: CASSSQVNTEAFF. This chain uses TRBV7-3 with TRBJ1-1, with D hard to call. The CDR3 consists of 13 residues. Germline CDR1 is SGHTA and CDR2 is FQGTGA. V lost 4 bases and J lost 2, with 8 bases in between.

V usage is TRBV19 and J usage is TRBJ2-2, with no clear D. CDR1 and CDR2 (germline): LNHDA, SQIVND (reference sequence). V shed 3 bases and J shed 6 bases, with 11 bases lying between them. This CDR3 contains 14 residues. CDR3 residues: CASSISGPPGELFF. Here the CDR3 DNA reads TGTGCCAGTAGTATTTCTGGGCCCCCCGGGGAGCTGTTTTTT.

V and J are TRBV3-1 (or the pseudogene TRBV3-2) and TRBJ2-1; the match to TRBD2 covers 10 bases. The CDR3 has 13 residues. The trim removed 1 base at V and 16 bases at J, leaving 7 bases unmatched. The germline CDR1 and CDR2 sequences are LGHDT and YNNKEL (reference sequence). CDR3 nucleotide sequence: TGTGCCAGCAGCCAAGGAGCGGGGGGGTCGCCTTTCTTC. Translated, it gives CASSQGAGGSPFF.

This sequence joins TRBV19 and TRBJ1-4; 7 positions agree with TRBD1. This CDR3 is built from 18 residues. The J segment lost 2 bases and the V segment lost 3 bases, leaving 12 bases of the junction unmatched. Germline V gene lookup returns CDR1 LNHDA and CDR2 SQIVND (reference sequence). CDR3 nucleotide sequence: TGTGCCAGTAGTATGGGTCTACAGGGGAGTTCTACTAATGAAAAACTGTTTTTT. Encoded protein: CASSMGLQGSSTNEKLFF. Based on the CDR3 plus reference TRBV19 and TRBJ1-4, the full variable domain is DGGITQSPKYLFRKEGQNVTLSCEQNLNHDAMYWYRQDPGQGLRLIYYSQIVNDFQKGDIAEGYSVSREKKESFPLTVTSAQKNPTAFYLCASSMGLQGSSTNEKLFFGSGTQLSVL.

The V call is TRBV14, the J call TRBJ1-3, with 9 bases identical to TRBD1. Germline lookup yields CDR1 SGHDN and CDR2 FVKESK. The CDR3 spans 14 residues. The V segment lost 6 bases and the J segment 4 bases; nucleotides outside the gene matches: 4. Written as DNA, the CDR3 is TGTGCCAGCAGTCTACAGGGGGCAGGAAACACCATATATTTT. Amino acids: CASSLQGAGNTIYF.

This chain uses TRBV25-1 with TRBJ2-1; D gene ambiguous. Germline-derived CDR1 and CDR2 are MGHDK and SYGVNS. The CDR3 covers 15 residues. V lost 0 bases to trimming and J lost 2 bases, with 8 bases between them. CDR3 DNA sequence: TGTGCCAGCAGTGAATACGGCGGAGCCTACAATGAGCAGTTCTTC. This encodes CASSEYGGAYNEQFF.

The chain recombines TRBV3-1 (or the pseudogene TRBV3-2) with TRBJ2-7, with TRBD2 as a possible D gene (5 bases). This CDR3 region has 14 residues. The germline V and J ends were trimmed by 4 bases and 3 bases, with 13 bases remaining between them. Germline V gives CDR1 LGHDT, CDR2 YNNKEL (reference sequence). This chain's CDR3 is CASSPRGSLYEQYF. In DNA, the CDR3 is TGTGCCAGCAGCCCCCGCGGGTCCCTCTACGAGCAGTACTTC.

The count of this clone is one. This sequence joins TRBV5-1 and TRBJ1-1; TRBD1 aligns across 9 bases. The CDR3 length is 15 residues. With V trimmed by 2 bases and J by 4 bases, 6 bases remained unmatched. CDR1 and CDR2 from the germline V gene are SGHRS and YFSETQ. The CDR3 is CASSFDRGKGTEAFF. CDR3 nucleotide sequence: TGCGCCAGCAGCTTCGACAGGGGGAAAGGCACTGAAGCTTTCTTT.

The chain couples TRBV7-2 to TRBJ2-3; TRBD2 aligns across 9 bases. Germline V gene sequence: CDR1 SGHTA, CDR2 FQGNSA. Trimming at V came to 3 bases and at J to 11 bases, leaving 15 bases not matched to a gene. CDR3 size: 16 residues. The CDR3 DNA follows: TGTGCCAGCAGCTTCTCCCAGCGGGAGGTCCACCTTAGGCAGTATTTT. Translated, it gives CASSFSQREVHLRQYF.

This chain uses TRBV4-2 with TRBJ2-3; 9 bases align to TRBD2. The CDR3 length is 16 residues. V was clipped by 4 bases and J by 7 bases; unmatched bases: 12. Germline CDR1 LGHNA, CDR2 YNFKEQ. The CDR3 nucleotides read TGTGCCAGCAGCCCAGAGGTGAGGCGGGGGGGCAATACGCAGTATTTT. This codes for CASSPEVRRGGNTQYF.

This clone was observed once. For the CDR3, the DNA is TGTGCCAGCAGACTAACAAACTCGGATGGCTACACCTTC. Its protein product is CASRLTNSDGYTF. The genes are TRBV12-3 or TRBV12-4 and TRBJ1-2; D ambiguous. Between the trimmed V and J ends, which lost 6 bases and 6 bases, there was a span of 14 bases. This CDR3 is built from 13 residues.

This clone was recorded only once. The chain combines TRBV7-2 with TRBJ2-5; 11 nucleotides match TRBD2. Germline CDR1 reads SGHTA; CDR2 reads FQGNSA. The CDR3 covers 15 residues. Trimming cost V 3 bases and J 1 base; bases outside gene matches: 1. CDR3 sequence (DNA): TGTGCCAGCAGCTTGACTAGCGGGGTCCAAGAGACCCAGTACTTC. It codes for CASSLTSGVQETQYF.

The chain has TRBV2 and TRBJ2-4; 7 nucleotides agree with TRBD1. After removal of 7 bases from V and 0 bases from J, the junction contained 6 bases not matched to a gene. The CDR3 is 15 amino acids. CDR1 is SNHLY, CDR2 FYNNEI, per germline. The CDR3 protein is CASTGDSLAKNIQYF. The CDR3 DNA reads as TGTGCCAGCACTGGGGACAGTTTAGCCAAAAACATTCAGTACTTC. The full variable domain, its missing parts supplied by reference TRBV2 and TRBJ2-4, is EPEVTQTPSHQVTQMGQEVILRCVPISNHLYFYWYRQILGQKVEFLVSFYNNEISEKSEIFDDQFSVERPDGSNFTLKIRSTKLEDSAMYFCASTGDSLAKNIQYFGAGTRLSVL.

The genes are TRBV6-2 or TRBV6-3 and TRBJ1-2, with 7 bases matching TRBD1. Looked up from germline, CDR1 is MNHEY and CDR2 is SVGEGT. The CDR3 is 15 residues long. V was clipped by 0 bases and J by 6 bases; unmatched bases: 7. The CDR3 here is CASSYSPGQLNGYTF. The CDR3 DNA sequence: TGTGCCAGCAGTTACTCACCGGGACAGCTTAATGGCTACACCTTC.

This chain links TRBV30 with TRBJ1-2, with 7 bases lining up with TRBD1. In germline, CDR1 is GTSNPN, CDR2 SVGIG (reference sequence). This CDR3 has 15 residues. Trimming removed 2 bases from V and 4 bases from J; junction bases left unmatched: 10. CDR3 amino acids: CAWSSGTASGYGYTF. The CDR3 DNA reads TGTGCCTGGAGTTCCGGGACAGCCTCGGGCTATGGCTACACCTTC.

With respect to this clone: At the DNA level, this CDR3 is encoded by other sequences in the same sample as well. The rearrangement links TRBV9 to TRBJ1-6; D is uncertain. Germline V gene lookup returns CDR1 SGDLS and CDR2 YYNGEE. Trimming left V 2 bases short and J 8 bases short, with 11 bases between. This CDR3 is built from 14 residues. This CDR3 reads CASSVAGSDSPLHF. For the CDR3, the DNA is TGTGCCAGCAGCGTGGCCGGGTCGGATTCACCCCTCCACTTT.

This clone was counted only a few times. The chain combines TRBV6-6 with TRBJ1-2, with D possibly being TRBD1 (5 bases). The germline V gene has CDR1 MNHNY and CDR2 SVGAGI (reference sequence). The V and J ends lost 0 bases and 8 bases respectively, with 16 bases between them. The CDR3 has 15 residues. CDR3 DNA: TGTGCCAGCAGTTACTCGGTGGGGCCGGATGGGGGCTACACCTTC. This gives the protein CASSYSVGPDGGYTF.

This chain uses TRBV7-2 with TRBJ2-7; 8 bases line up with TRBD1. With V trimmed by 7 bases and J by 0 bases, 8 bases remained unmatched. In germline, CDR1 is SGHTA, CDR2 FQGNSA. This CDR3 comprises 15 residues. The CDR3 region has the DNA TGTGCCAGCACACCAGGGGGCCTTACCTCCTACGAGCAGTACTTC. This gives the protein CASTPGGLTSYEQYF.

In the case of this clone: Other nucleotide sequences in the sample specify the same CDR3. The rearrangement links TRBV6-5 to TRBJ1-2, with D possibly being TRBD1 (5 bases). V was shortened by 0 bases and J by 4 bases, with 9 bases between the two germline ends. The CDR3 spans 14 residues. Germline V CDR1 and CDR2: MNHEY, SVGAGI. This CDR3 reads CASSYSGGGYGYTF. CDR3 DNA sequence: TGTGCCAGCAGTTACTCTGGGGGGGGCTATGGCTACACCTTC.